A single sample is the source of the 18 T cell receptor beta chains below, sequenced in a study of molecular identifiers for immune sequencing clone quantification. TCRdb ran MiXCR on the PCR reads and lists one entry per CDR3 protein. The repertoire holds around 480,000 distinct CDR3 sequences, with about a fifth as singletons. The sequencing input was naive CD8+ T cells from blood, with Jurkat cell RNA spiked in. Subset reported: FACS-sorted CD8+CD4-CCR7+CD45RA+ naive T cells. These receptors all stem from a human donor in good health. Some libraries in this study had Jurkat cell RNA spiked in.

About this clonotype: A read error may be the cause here, since a much bigger clone is one base away. The DNA for the CDR3 is TGTGCCAGCAGCTTGCCCCAGGCAGGAGGAAACGCCATATATTTT. It translates to CASSLPQAGGNAIYF. The rearrangement links TRBV5-3 to TRBJ1-3; D is unresolved. TRBV5-3 is assigned to the ORF class and has an uncertain function. This CDR3 comprises 15 residues.

In this sample, this clonotype turned up many times. The genes are TRBV12-3 or TRBV12-4 and TRBJ1-5; 7 bases map to TRBD1. The CDR3 has 15 amino acids. Germline trimming cut 6 bases from V and 4 bases from J; bases unmatched to any gene: 9. CDR3 sequence reads: CASSQRGQPNQPQHF. In DNA, the CDR3 is TGTGCCAGCAGCCAACGGGGACAGCCTAATCAGCCCCAGCATTTT.

A few counts support this clonotype. The chain has TRBV6-5 and TRBJ2-7; 9 bases match TRBD1. CDR1 and CDR2 (germline): MNHEY, SVGAGI. There are 14 residues in the CDR3. Trimming removed 2 bases from V and 5 bases from J; junction bases left unmatched: 4. The CDR3 spells CASSYGQGLDEQYF. The CDR3 nucleotides are TGTGCCAGCAGTTACGGACAGGGGTTGGACGAGCAGTACTTC.

The chain has TRBV10-3 and TRBJ1-6, with 7 bases aligning to TRBD1. Germline CDR1 is ENHRY and CDR2 is SYGVKD. CDR3 size: 15 residues. V trimming: 3 bases; J trimming: 3 bases; junction bases outside the gene matches: 2. CDR3 region: CAISESGGYNSPLHF. CDR3 nucleotide sequence: TGTGCCATCAGTGAATCAGGGGGCTATAATTCACCCCTCCACTTT.

Regarding this clonotype: A much larger clone differs from this one at a single base, so this may be a read error. This chain connects TRBV7-2 to TRBJ1-1, with D possibly matching TRBD1 (6 bases). CDR1 and CDR2 from the germline V gene are SGHTA and FQGNSA. The CDR3 is 13 residues long. Trimming cost V 2 bases and J 13 bases, with 17 bases left between them. The CDR3 region has the DNA TGTGCCAGCAGCTTAAGGACAGTTCTTCTTGATTTCTTT. This encodes CASSLRTVLLDFF.

This clonotype was seen a handful of times. The chain recombines TRBV7-6 with TRBJ2-5; TRBD2 matches at 9 bases. V shed 5 bases, J shed 2 bases, and the junction held 12 bases outside the gene matches. The CDR3 sequence is 17 residues long. Germline V gene data show CDR1 as SGHVS and CDR2 as FNYEAQ. DNA of the CDR3: TGTGCCAGCAGCCCCCGGGTTTATAGCGGGGGACAAGAGACCCAGTACTTC. This sequence encodes CASSPRVYSGGQETQYF.

The chain recombines TRBV18 with TRBJ2-3; D gene unclear. In germline, CDR1 is KGHSH, CDR2 LQKENI. Trimming shortened V by 4 bases and J by 5 bases, and 16 bases separated the two germline ends. There are 15 residues in the CDR3. The CDR3 is CASSLTGWKIDTQYF. The CDR3 DNA sequence: TGTGCCAGCTCACTAACTGGATGGAAAATAGATACGCAGTATTTT.

This clonotype was detected only a few times. J is TRBJ2-7 and V is TRBV13, with 9 nucleotides matching TRBD2. After removal of 1 base from V and 3 bases from J, the junction contained 10 bases not matched to a gene. The germline gives CDR1 PRHDT, CDR2 FYEKMQ (reference sequence). The CDR3 extends over 17 amino acids. The CDR3 spells CASSLDGSGSRYYEQYF. The CDR3 DNA reads TGTGCCAGCAGCTTAGACGGTAGCGGGAGCAGGTACTACGAGCAGTACTTC. The full variable domain, with the rest looked up from reference TRBV13 and TRBJ2-7, is AAGVIQSPRHLIKEKRETATLKCYPIPRHDTVYWYQQGPGQDPQFLISFYEKMQSDKGSIPDRFSAQQFSDYHSELNMSSLELGDSALYFCASSLDGSGSRYYEQYFGPGTRLTVT.

V and J are TRBV16 and TRBJ2-4; D is tentatively TRBD1 or TRBD2 (6 bases each). The germline V gene has CDR1 KGHSY and CDR2 FQNENV. The CDR3 runs 14 residues. With 4 bases removed from V and 9 bases from J, the gap between germline ends came to 16 bases. The CDR3 sequence: CASSPKGGLGIQYF. The CDR3 bases are TGTGCCAGCAGCCCCAAAGGGGGGCTCGGCATTCAGTACTTC. Drawing the rest from reference TRBV16 and TRBJ2-4, the complete variable domain is GEEVAQTPKHLVRGEGQKAKLYCAPIKGHSYVFWYQQVLKNEFKFLISFQNENVFDETGMPKERFSAKCLPNSPCSLEIQATKLEDSAVYFCASSPKGGLGIQYFGAGTRLSVL.

The CDR3 reads CASSVVGTSGDTQYF. In DNA, the CDR3 is TGTGCCAGCAGCGTAGTTGGGACTAGCGGAGATACGCAGTATTTT. V gene TRBV9 combines with J gene TRBJ2-3; 11 bases align to TRBD2. This CDR3 has 15 amino acids. The germline V gene encodes CDR1 SGDLS and CDR2 YYNGEE. V lost 0 bases and J lost 5; bases outside the gene matches: 2.

This clonotype was detected ten times or more. V gene TRBV3-1 combines with J gene TRBJ2-1; TRBD2 matches 12 bases. CDR1 is LGHDT, CDR2 YNNKEL, per germline (reference sequence). The CDR3 spans 14 residues. Trimming removed 5 bases from V and 9 bases from J; junction bases left unmatched: 5. For the CDR3, the DNA is TGTGCCAGCAGCGCAGCTAGCGGGGGGGCTGAGCAGTTCTTC. Translating gives CASSAASGGAEQFF.

This clonotype has ten or more counts. The rearrangement joins TRBV5-4 to TRBJ2-6, with D uncertain. The germline CDR1 and CDR2 sequences are SGHNT and YYREEE (reference sequence). V was shortened by 10 bases and J by 0 bases, with 5 bases between the two germline ends. The CDR3 is 12 residues long. This CDR3 is CASYSGANVLTF. In DNA, the CDR3 is TGTGCCTCCTACTCTGGGGCCAACGTCCTGACTTTC.

This clonotype showed up many times. This chain joins TRBV7-2 and TRBJ1-1; D gene unclear. V was trimmed by 1 base and J by 11 bases, leaving 14 bases between them. The CDR3 runs to 13 residues. Germline V CDR1 and CDR2: SGHTA, FQGNSA. The CDR3 DNA sequence: TGTGCCAGCAGCTTAGGCAGCGGGGTCGACGCTTTCTTT. Its protein product is CASSLGSGVDAFF. The full variable domain, completed using reference TRBV7-2 and TRBJ1-1, is GAGVSQSPSNKVTEKGKDVELRCDPISGHTALYWYRQSLGQGLEFLIYFQGNSAPDKSGLPSDRFSAERTGGSVSTLTIQRTQQEDSAVYLCASSLGSGVDAFFGQGTRLTVV.

This clonotype has ten or more counts. The DNA for the CDR3 is TGTGCCAGCAGCTACCCGGCGGCAGGGGGTAAAGCTTTCTTT. It is translated as CASSYPAAGGKAFF. V usage is TRBV7-9 and J usage is TRBJ1-1; 7 bases map to TRBD1. V lost 4 bases, J lost 9 bases, and 11 bases stayed unmatched. Looked up from germline, CDR1 is SEHNR and CDR2 is FQNEAQ (reference sequence). The CDR3 covers 14 residues.

To note about this clonotype: A much larger clone differs by one base, so this may be a read error. V usage is TRBV6-1 and J usage is TRBJ1-5; the D is unclear. The germline CDR1 and CDR2 sequences are MNHNS and SASEGT. This CDR3 comprises 15 residues. Trimming took off 2 bases at V and 1 base at J, with 9 bases between the two ends. The CDR3 DNA is TGTGCCAGCAGTGAACCGGAAATGAGCAATCAGCCCCAGCATTTT. Protein sequence: CASSEPEMSNQPQHF.

This sequence joins TRBV6-2 or TRBV6-3 and TRBJ1-2, with D possibly being TRBD1 (6 bases). V lost 6 bases to trimming and J lost 4 bases, with 21 bases between them. From germline, CDR1 is MNHEY and CDR2 SVGEGT. The CDR3 is 16 amino acids. CDR3 region: CASRVTGMMIGYGYTF. Here the CDR3 DNA reads TGTGCCAGCAGGGTCACAGGGATGATGATCGGCTATGGCTACACCTTC.

This clonotype was counted only a few times. The J gene is TRBJ1-1, the V gene TRBV30, with TRBD1 matching over 9 bases. CDR3 length equals 15 residues. Germline V gives CDR1 GTSNPN, CDR2 SVGIG (reference sequence). The J segment lost 3 bases and the V segment lost 7 bases, leaving 12 bases of the junction unmatched. CDR3 in DNA: TGTGCCTCCTGGAGGGACAGGGAGAGGGACACTGAAGCTTTCTTT. This encodes CASWRDRERDTEAFF.

This clonotype has a handful of counts. At one end, the junction sequence differs from germline, possibly due to a read error. This chain links TRBV28 with TRBJ2-1, with 13 bases fitting TRBD2. CDR1 MDHEN and CDR2 SYDVKM come from the germline V gene. The CDR3 has 15 residues. The CDR3 region is CAGSSGTSGTDEQFF. The CDR3, as DNA: TGTGCCGGCAGTTCCGGGACTAGCGGGACCGATGAGCAGTTCTTC.